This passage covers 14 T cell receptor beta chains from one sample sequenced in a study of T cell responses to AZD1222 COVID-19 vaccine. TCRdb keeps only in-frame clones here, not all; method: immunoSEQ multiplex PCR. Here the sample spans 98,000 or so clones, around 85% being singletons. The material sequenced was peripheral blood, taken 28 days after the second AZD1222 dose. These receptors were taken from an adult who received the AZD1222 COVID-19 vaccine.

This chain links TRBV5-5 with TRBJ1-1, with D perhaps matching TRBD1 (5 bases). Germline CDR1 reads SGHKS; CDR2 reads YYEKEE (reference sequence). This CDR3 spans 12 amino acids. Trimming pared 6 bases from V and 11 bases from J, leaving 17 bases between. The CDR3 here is CASKGQAPGAFF. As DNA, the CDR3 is TGTGCCAGCAAGGGGCAGGCCCCGGGGGCTTTCTTT. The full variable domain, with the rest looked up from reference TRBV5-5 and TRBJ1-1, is DAGVTQSPTHLIKTRGQQVTLRCSPISGHKSVSWYQQVLGQGPQFIFQYYEKEERGRGNFPDRFSARQFPNYSSELNVNALLLGDSALYLCASKGQAPGAFFGQGTRLTVV.

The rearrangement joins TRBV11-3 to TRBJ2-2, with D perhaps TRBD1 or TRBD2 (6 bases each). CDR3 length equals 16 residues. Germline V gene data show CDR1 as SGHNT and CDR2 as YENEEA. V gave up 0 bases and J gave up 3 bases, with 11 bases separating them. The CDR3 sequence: CASSLDPGADTGELFF. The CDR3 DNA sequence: TGTGCCAGCAGCTTAGATCCGGGGGCGGACACCGGGGAGCTGTTTTTT.

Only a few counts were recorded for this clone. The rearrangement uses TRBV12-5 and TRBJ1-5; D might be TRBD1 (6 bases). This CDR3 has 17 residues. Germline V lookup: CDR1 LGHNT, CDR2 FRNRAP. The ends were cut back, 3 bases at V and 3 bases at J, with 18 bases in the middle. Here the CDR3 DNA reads TGTGCTAGTGGTTTCCACATCCCGGGGGCCGCCAATCAGCCCCAGCATTTT. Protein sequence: CASGFHIPGAANQPQHF.

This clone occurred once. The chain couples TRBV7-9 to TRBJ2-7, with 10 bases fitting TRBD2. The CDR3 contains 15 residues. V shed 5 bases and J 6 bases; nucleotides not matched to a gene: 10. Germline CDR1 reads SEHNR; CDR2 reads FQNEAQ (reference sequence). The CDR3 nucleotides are TGTGCCAGCAGCGCCACTAGCGGGATAGAGGGCGAGCAGTACTTC. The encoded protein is CASSATSGIEGEQYF.

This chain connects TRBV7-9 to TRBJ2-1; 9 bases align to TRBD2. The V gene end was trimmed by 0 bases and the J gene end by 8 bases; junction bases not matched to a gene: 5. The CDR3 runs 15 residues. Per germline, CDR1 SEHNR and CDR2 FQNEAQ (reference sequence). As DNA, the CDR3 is TGTGCCAGCAGCTTAGCTAGCGGGAGTGAGGATGAGCAGTTCTTC. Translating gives CASSLASGSEDEQFF.

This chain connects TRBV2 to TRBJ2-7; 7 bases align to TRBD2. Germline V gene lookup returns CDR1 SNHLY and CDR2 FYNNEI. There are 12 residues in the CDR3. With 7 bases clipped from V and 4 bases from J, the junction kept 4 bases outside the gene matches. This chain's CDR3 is CASTPSGYEQYF. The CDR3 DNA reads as TGTGCCAGCACGCCTAGCGGTTACGAGCAGTACTTC.

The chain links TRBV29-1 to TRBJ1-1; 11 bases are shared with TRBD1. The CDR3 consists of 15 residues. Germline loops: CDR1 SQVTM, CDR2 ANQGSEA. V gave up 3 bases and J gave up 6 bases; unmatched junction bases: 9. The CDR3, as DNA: TGCAGCGTTGATCGAGGACAGGGGGCGGGAGCTGAAGCTTTCTTT. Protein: CSVDRGQGAGAEAFF.

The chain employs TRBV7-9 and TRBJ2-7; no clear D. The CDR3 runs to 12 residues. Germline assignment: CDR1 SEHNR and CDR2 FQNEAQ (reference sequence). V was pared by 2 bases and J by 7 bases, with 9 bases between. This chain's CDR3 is CASSLRVGEQYF. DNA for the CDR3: TGTGCCAGCAGCTTACGGGTTGGGGAGCAGTACTTC.

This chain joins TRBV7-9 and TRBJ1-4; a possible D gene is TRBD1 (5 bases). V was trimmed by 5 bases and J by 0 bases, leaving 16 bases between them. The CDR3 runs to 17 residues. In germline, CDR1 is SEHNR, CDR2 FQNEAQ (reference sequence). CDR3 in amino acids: CASSPQDGAPTNEKLFF. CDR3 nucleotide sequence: TGTGCCAGCAGCCCCCAGGATGGGGCCCCAACTAATGAAAAACTGTTTTTT.

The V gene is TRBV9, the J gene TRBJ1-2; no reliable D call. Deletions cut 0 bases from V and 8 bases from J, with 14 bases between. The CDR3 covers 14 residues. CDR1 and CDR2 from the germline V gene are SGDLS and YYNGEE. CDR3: CASSVARDRSGYTF. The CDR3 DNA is TGTGCCAGCAGCGTAGCAAGGGATCGGTCCGGCTACACCTTC.

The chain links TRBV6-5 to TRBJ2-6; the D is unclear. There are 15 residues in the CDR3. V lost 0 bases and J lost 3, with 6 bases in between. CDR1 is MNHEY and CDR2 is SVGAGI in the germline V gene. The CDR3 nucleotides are TGTGCCAGCAGTTACTCGACATTTGGGGCCAACGTCCTGACTTTC. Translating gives CASSYSTFGANVLTF.

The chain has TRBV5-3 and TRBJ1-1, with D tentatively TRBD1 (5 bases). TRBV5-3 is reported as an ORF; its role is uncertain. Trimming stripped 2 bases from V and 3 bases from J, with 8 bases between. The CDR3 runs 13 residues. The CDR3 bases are TGTGCCAGAAGCTTCCGGGGGGACACTGAAGCTTTCTTT. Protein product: CARSFRGDTEAFF.

The CDR3 protein is CASSSSRWGSPRGTDTQYF. Written as DNA, the CDR3 is TGTGCCAGCAGCTCATCCCGTTGGGGGTCACCAAGGGGTACAGATACGCAGTATTTT. This chain connects TRBV5-4 to TRBJ2-3; D could derive from TRBD1 or TRBD2 (5 bases each). The CDR3 sequence is 19 residues long. Germline V gives CDR1 SGHNT, CDR2 YYREEE (reference sequence). V was trimmed by 3 bases and J by 3 bases, leaving 26 bases between them.

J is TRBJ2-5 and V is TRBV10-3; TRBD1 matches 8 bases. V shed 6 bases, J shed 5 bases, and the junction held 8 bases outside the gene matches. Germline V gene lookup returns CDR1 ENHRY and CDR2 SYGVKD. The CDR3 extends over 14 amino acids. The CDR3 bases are TGTGCCATCAGAGAGACAGGGGCCGCGGAGACCCAGTACTTC. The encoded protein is CAIRETGAAETQYF.